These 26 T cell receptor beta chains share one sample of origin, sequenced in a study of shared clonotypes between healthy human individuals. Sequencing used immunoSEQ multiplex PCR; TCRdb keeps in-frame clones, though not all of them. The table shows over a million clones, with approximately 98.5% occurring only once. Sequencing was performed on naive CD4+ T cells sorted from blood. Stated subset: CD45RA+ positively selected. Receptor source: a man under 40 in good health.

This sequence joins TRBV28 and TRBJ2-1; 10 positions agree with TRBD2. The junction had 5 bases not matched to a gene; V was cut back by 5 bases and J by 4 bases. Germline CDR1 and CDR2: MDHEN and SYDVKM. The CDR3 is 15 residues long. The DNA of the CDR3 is TGTGCCAGCAGTGGAGCGGGAGGGCCGTACAATGAGCAGTTCTTC. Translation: CASSGAGGPYNEQFF.

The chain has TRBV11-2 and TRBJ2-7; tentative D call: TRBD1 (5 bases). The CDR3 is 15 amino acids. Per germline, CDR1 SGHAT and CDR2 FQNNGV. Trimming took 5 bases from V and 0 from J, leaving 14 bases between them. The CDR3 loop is CASSRRQTDSYEQYF. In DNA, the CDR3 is TGTGCCAGCAGCCGTCGACAGACAGACTCCTACGAGCAGTACTTC.

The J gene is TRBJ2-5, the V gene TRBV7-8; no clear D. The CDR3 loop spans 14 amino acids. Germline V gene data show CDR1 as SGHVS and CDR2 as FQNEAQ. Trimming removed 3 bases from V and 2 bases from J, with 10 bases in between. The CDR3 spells CASSFGRKQETQYF. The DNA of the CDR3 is TGTGCCAGCAGCTTTGGACGGAAACAAGAGACCCAGTACTTC.

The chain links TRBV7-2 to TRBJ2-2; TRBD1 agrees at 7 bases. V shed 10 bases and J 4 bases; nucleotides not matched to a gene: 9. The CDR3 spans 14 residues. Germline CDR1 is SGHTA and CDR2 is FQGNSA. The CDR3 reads CATLTGVGTGELFF. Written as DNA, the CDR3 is TGTGCCACCTTAACAGGGGTCGGCACCGGGGAGCTGTTTTTT.

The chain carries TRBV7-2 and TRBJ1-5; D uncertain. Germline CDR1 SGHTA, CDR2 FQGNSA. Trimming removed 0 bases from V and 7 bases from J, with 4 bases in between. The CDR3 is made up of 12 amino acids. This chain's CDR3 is CASSLADQPQHF. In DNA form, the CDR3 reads TGTGCCAGCAGCTTAGCTGACCAGCCCCAGCATTTT.

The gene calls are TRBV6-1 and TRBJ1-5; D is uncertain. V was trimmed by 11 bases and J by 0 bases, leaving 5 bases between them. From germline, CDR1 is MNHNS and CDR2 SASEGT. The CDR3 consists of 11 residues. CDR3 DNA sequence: TGTGCCGAGGGTAGCAATCAGCCCCAGCATTTT. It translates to CAEGSNQPQHF.

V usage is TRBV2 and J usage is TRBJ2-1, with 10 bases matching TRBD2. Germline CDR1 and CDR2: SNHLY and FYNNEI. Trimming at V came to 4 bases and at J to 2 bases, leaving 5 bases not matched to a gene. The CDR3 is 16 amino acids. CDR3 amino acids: CASSGLAGETYNEQFF. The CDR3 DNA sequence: TGTGCCAGCAGTGGCCTAGCGGGAGAGACCTACAATGAGCAGTTCTTC.

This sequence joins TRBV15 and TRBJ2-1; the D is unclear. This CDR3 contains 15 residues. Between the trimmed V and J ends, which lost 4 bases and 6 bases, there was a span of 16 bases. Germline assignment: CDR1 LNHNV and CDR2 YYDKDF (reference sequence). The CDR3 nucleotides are TGTGCCACCAGCACCCTGACCTCTCCTACCAATGAGCAGTTCTTC. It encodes CATSTLTSPTNEQFF.

CDR3 coding DNA: TGTGCCAGCAGTTTAGGTGGGGTTATGAACACTGAAGCTTTCTTT. Residues: CASSLGGVMNTEAFF. The gene calls are TRBV27 and TRBJ1-1; D ambiguous. V lost 2 bases to trimming and J lost 0 bases, with 10 bases between them. Germline V CDR1 and CDR2: MNHEY, SMNVEV (reference sequence). The CDR3 spans 15 residues.

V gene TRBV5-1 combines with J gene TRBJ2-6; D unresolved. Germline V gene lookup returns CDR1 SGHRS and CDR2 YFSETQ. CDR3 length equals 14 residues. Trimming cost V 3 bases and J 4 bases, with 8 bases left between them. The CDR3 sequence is CASSSRPGANVLTF. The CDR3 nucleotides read TGCGCCAGCAGCTCCAGGCCCGGGGCCAACGTCCTGACTTTC.

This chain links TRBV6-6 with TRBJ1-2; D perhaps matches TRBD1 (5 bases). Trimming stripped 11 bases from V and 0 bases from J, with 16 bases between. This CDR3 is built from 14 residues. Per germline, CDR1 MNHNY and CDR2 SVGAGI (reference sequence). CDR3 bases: TGTGCCGGAAAGACAGTCGCAGCTAACTATGGCTACACCTTC. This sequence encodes CAGKTVAANYGYTF.

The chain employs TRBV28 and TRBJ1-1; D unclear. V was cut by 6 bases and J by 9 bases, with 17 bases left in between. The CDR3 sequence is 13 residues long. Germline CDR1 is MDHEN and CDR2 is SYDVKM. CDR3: CASRLSSSQKAFF. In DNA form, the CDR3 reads TGTGCCAGCAGATTGAGCTCGTCCCAAAAAGCTTTCTTT.

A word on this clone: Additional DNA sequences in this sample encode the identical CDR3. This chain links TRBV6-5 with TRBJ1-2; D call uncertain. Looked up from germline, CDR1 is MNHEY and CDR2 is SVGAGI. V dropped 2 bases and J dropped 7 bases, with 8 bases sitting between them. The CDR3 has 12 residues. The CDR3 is CASSYGPGGYTF. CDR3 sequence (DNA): TGTGCCAGCAGTTACGGACCTGGTGGCTACACCTTC.

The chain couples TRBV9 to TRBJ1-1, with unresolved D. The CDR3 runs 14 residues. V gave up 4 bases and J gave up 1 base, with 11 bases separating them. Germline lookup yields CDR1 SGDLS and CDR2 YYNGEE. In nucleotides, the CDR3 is TGTGCCAGCAGCTCCCAAGCGGCGAACACTGAAGCTTTCTTT. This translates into CASSSQAANTEAFF.

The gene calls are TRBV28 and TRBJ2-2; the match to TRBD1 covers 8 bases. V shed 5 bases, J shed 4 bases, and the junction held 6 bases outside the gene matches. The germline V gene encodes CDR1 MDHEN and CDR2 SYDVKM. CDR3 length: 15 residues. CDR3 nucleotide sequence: TGTGCCAGCAGTCCAAACAGGGGGTCCACCGGGGAGCTGTTTTTT. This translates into CASSPNRGSTGELFF.

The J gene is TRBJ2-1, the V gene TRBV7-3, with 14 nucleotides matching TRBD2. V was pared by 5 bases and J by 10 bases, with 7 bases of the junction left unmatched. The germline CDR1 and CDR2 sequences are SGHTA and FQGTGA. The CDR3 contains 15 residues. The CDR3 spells CASSPGTSGSLEQFF. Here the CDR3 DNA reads TGTGCCAGCAGCCCTGGGACTAGCGGGAGTTTGGAGCAGTTCTTC.

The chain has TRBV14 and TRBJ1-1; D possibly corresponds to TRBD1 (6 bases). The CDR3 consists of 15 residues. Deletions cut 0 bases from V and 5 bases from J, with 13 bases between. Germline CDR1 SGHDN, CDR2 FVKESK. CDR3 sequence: CASSQDGGLRTEAFF. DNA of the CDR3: TGTGCCAGCAGCCAAGATGGGGGCTTGCGAACTGAAGCTTTCTTT.

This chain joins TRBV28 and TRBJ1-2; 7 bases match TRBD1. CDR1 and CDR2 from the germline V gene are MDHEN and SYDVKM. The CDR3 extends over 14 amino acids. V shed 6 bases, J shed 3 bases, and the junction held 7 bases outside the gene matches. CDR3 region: CASRMLQGYYGYTF. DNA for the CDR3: TGTGCCAGCAGGATGTTACAGGGGTACTATGGCTACACCTTC.

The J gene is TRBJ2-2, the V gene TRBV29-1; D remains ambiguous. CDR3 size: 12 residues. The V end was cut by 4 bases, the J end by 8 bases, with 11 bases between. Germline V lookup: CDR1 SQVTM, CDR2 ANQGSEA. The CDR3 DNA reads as TGCAGCGTTGGCCTCGGTTTTGGGGAGCTGTTTTTT. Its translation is CSVGLGFGELFF.

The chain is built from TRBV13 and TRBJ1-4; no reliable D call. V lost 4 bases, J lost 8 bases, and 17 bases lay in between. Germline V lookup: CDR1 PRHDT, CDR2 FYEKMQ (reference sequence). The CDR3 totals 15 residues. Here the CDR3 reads CASSYKSDGGEKLFF. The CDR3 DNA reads TGTGCCAGCAGCTATAAGTCGGACGGCGGGGAAAAACTGTTTTTT.

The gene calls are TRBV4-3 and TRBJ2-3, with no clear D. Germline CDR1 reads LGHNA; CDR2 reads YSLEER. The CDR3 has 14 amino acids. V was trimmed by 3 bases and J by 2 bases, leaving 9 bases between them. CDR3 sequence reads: CASSQGEVTDTQYF. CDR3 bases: TGCGCCAGCAGCCAGGGTGAAGTCACAGATACGCAGTATTTT.

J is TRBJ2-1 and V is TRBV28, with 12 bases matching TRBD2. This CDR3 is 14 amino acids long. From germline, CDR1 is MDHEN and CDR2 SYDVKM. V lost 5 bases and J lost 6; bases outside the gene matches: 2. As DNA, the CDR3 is TGTGCCAGCAGTCTAGCGGGAGGGACCAATGAGCAGTTCTTC. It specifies CASSLAGGTNEQFF.

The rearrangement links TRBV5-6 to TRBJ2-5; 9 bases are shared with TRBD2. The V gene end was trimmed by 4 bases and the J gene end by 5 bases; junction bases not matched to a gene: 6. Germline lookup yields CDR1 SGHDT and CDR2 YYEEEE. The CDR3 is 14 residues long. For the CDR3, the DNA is TGTGCCAGCAGCCGGGGACTAGCAACGGAGACCCAGTACTTC. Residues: CASSRGLATETQYF. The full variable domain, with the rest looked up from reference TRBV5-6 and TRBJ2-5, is DAGVTQSPTHLIKTRGQQVTLRCSPKSGHDTVSWYQQALGQGPQFIFQYYEEEERQRGNFPDRFSGHQFPNYSSELNVNALLLGDSALYLCASSRGLATETQYFGPGTRLLVL.

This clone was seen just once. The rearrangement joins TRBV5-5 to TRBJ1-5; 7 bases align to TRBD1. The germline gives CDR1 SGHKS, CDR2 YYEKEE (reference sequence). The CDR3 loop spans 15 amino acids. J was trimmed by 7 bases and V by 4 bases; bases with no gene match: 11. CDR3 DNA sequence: TGTGCCAGCAGCCGCAGGGGGGTGGGGGAACAGCCCCAGCATTTT. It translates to CASSRRGVGEQPQHF.

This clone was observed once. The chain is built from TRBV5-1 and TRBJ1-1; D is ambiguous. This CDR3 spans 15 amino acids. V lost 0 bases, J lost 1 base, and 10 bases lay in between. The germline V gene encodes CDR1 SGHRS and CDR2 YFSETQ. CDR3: CASSLVRGSNTEAFF. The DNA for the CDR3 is TGCGCCAGCAGCTTGGTTCGGGGATCGAACACTGAAGCTTTCTTT.

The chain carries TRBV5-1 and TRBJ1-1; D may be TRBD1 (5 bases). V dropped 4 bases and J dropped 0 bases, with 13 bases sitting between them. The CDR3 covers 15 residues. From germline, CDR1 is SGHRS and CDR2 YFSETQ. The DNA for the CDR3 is TGCGCCAGCAGCCTAAGTGGGACCATGAACACTGAAGCTTTCTTT. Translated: CASSLSGTMNTEAFF.